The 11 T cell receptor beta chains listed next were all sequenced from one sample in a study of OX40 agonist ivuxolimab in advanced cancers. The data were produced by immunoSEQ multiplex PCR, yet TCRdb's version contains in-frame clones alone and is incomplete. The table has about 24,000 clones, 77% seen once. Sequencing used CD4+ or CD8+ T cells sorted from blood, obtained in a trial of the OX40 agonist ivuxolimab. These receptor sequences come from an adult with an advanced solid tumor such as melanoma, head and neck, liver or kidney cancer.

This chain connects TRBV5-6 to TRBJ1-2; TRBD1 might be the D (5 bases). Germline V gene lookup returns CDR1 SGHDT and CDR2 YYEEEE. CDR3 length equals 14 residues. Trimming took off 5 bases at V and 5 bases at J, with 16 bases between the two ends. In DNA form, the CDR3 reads TGTGCCAGCAGTTCCGCCGGGGGTTGGTATGGCTACACCTTC. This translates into CASSSAGGWYGYTF.

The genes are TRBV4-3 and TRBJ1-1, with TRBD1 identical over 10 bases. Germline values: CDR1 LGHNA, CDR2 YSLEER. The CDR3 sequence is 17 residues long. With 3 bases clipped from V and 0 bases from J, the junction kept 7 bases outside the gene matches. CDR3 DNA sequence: TGCGCCAGCAGCCATCAAGGGGACAGGGGCTTGAACACTGAAGCTTTCTTT. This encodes CASSHQGDRGLNTEAFF.

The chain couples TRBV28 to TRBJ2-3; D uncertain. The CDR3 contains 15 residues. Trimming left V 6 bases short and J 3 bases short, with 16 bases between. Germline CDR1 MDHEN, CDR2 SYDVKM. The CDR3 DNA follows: TGTGCCAGCAGCGCCCCGACTGAACTTACAGATACGCAGTATTTT. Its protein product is CASSAPTELTDTQYF.

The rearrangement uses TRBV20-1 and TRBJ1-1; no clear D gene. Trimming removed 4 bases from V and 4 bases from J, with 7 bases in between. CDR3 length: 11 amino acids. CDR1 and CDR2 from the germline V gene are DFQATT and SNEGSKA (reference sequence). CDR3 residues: CSAKGGTEAFF. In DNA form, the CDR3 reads TGCAGTGCTAAGGGTGGCACTGAAGCTTTCTTT.

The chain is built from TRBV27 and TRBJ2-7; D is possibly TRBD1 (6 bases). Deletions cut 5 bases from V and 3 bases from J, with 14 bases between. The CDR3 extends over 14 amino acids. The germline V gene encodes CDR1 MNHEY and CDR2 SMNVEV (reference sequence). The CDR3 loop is CASSPQGGRYEQYF. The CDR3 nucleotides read TGTGCCAGCAGTCCACAGGGTGGACGCTACGAGCAGTACTTC.

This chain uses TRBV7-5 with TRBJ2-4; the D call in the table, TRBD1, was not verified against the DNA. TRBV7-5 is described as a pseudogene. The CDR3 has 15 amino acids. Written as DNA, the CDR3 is TGTGCCAGAAGCATCACCCAGGGGGGAGGAAACATTCAGTACTTC. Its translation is CARSITQGGGNIQYF.

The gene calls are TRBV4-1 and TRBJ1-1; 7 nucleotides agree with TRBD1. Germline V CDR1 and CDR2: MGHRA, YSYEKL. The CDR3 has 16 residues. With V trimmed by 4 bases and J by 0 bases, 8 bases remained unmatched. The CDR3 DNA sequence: TGCGCCAGCAGCCGAGGGACAGCGGGAATGAACACTGAAGCTTTCTTT. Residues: CASSRGTAGMNTEAFF.

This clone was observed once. The DNA of the CDR3 is TGTGCCAGCAGTAATCTCGGGGAGCTGTTTTTT. Amino acids: CASSNLGELFF. V gene TRBV12-2 combines with J gene TRBJ2-2. TRBV12-2 is a documented pseudogene. This CDR3 spans 11 amino acids.

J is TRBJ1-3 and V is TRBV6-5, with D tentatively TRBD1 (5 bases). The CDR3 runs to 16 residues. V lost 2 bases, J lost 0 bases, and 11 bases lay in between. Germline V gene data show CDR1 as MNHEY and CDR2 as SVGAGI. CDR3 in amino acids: CASSYLQGDSGNTIYF. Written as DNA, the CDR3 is TGTGCCAGCAGTTACCTTCAGGGTGACTCTGGAAACACCATATATTTT.

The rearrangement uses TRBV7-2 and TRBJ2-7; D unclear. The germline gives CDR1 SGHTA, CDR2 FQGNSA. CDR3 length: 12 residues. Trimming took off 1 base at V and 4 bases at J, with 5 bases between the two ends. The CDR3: CASSLGQYEQYF. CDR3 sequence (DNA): TGTGCCAGCAGCTTAGGTCAGTACGAGCAGTACTTC.

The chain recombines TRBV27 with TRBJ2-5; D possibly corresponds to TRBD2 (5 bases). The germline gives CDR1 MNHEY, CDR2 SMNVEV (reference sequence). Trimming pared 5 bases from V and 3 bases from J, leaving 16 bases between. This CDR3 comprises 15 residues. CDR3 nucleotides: TGTGCCAGCAGTCCACATCTTACCGGGGAAGAGACCCAGTACTTC. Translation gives CASSPHLTGEETQYF.